The 22 T cell receptor beta chains below were found in one sample sequenced in a study of lymphopenia after photon versus proton radiotherapy. Measured with immunoSEQ multiplex PCR; TCRdb has only the in-frame clones, and not every one. The table shows 30,000 to 40,000 clones, with about 87% occurring only once. The source material was peripheral blood, sampled from a patient treated with proton-based radiotherapy. The receptors come from an older woman with pancreatic cancer.

This clone showed up just a few times. As DNA, the CDR3 is TGTGCCAGCAGTCCTTCCGGTCTGTTTCAGTCGCAACTCCAAGCTTTCTTT. It encodes CASSPSGLFQSQLQAFF. V gene TRBV25-1 combines with J gene TRBJ1-1; D not resolved. This CDR3 is built from 17 residues. Germline values: CDR1 MGHDK, CDR2 SYGVNS. The V gene lost 5 bases and the J gene lost 9 bases, with 28 bases spanning the gap.

The rearrangement uses TRBV20-1 and TRBJ2-5, with D perhaps being TRBD1 or TRBD2 (5 bases each). Looked up from germline, CDR1 is DFQATT and CDR2 is SNEGSKA (reference sequence). The CDR3 loop spans 11 amino acids. V was shortened by 7 bases and J by 5 bases, with 11 bases between the two germline ends. CDR3 sequence: CSGGSGETQYF. The CDR3 DNA reads TGCAGTGGGGGGAGTGGGGAGACCCAGTACTTC.

The chain recombines TRBV18 with TRBJ2-7; TRBD1 matches 8 bases. Germline lookup yields CDR1 KGHSH and CDR2 LQKENI. This CDR3 comprises 14 residues. V shed 3 bases, J shed 3 bases, and the junction held 4 bases outside the gene matches. CDR3 nucleotides: TGTGCCAGCTCACCCCGGACAGGGAACTACGAGCAGTACTTC. Residues: CASSPRTGNYEQYF. The variable domain in full, completed from reference TRBV18 and TRBJ2-7, reads NAGVMQNPRHLVRRRGQEARLRCSPMKGHSHVYWYRQLPEEGLKFMVYLQKENIIDESGMPKERFSAEFPKEGPSILRIQQVVRGDSAAYFCASSPRTGNYEQYFGPGTRLTVT.

The chain employs TRBV6-6 and TRBJ2-5, with 9 bases lining up with TRBD1. J was trimmed by 4 bases and V by 1 base; bases with no gene match: 4. Germline loops: CDR1 MNHNY, CDR2 SVGAGI (reference sequence). CDR3 length: 15 amino acids. The CDR3 loop reads CASSYWGTGLETQYF. The CDR3 coding sequence is TGTGCCAGCAGTTACTGGGGGACAGGGCTAGAGACCCAGTACTTC.

In its sample, this clone ranks as medium-sized. The J gene is TRBJ2-7, the V gene TRBV4-2; 11 nucleotides align to TRBD2. V shed 2 bases and J 3 bases; nucleotides not matched to a gene: 6. Germline values: CDR1 LGHNA, CDR2 YNFKEQ. The CDR3 has 16 amino acids. The CDR3: CASSQTPGTSGYEQYF. The CDR3 nucleotides read TGTGCCAGCAGCCAAACACCCGGGACTAGCGGCTACGAGCAGTACTTC.

The chain carries TRBV10-3 and TRBJ1-1, with no clear D. Germline V gives CDR1 ENHRY, CDR2 SYGVKD. This CDR3 is 12 amino acids long. Trimming took off 10 bases at V and 1 base at J, with 10 bases between the two ends. The CDR3 protein is CATQQTNTEAFF. CDR3 coding DNA: TGTGCCACCCAACAAACGAACACTGAAGCTTTCTTT.

A single count supports this clone. V is TRBV18 and J is TRBJ2-1; possibly TRBD2 for D (5 bases). CDR3 length: 14 residues. Trimming took off 3 bases at V and 6 bases at J, with 12 bases between the two ends. Germline V gene lookup returns CDR1 KGHSH and CDR2 LQKENI. In DNA, the CDR3 is TGTGCCAGCTCACCGCCCAGAGGAGGCAATGAGCAGTTCTTC. It codes for CASSPPRGGNEQFF.

The V gene is TRBV2, the J gene TRBJ2-5, with D unclear. The CDR3 sequence is 13 residues long. V lost 10 bases and J lost 11, with 23 bases in between. CDR1 is SNHLY and CDR2 is FYNNEI in the germline V gene. The CDR3 DNA reads as TGTGCCAACCGGAACCCCTCTTTGGGTGAGCAGTACTTC. Encoded protein: CANRNPSLGEQYF.

The V and J genes are TRBV30 and TRBJ2-3, with TRBD2 identical over 11 bases. V lost 1 base, J lost 6 bases, and 12 bases stayed unmatched. The V gene's germline CDR1 is GTSNPN and CDR2 SVGIG (reference sequence). The CDR3 contains 17 residues. CDR3 DNA: TGTGCCTGGAGTGCCTTCGGGACTAGCGGTATGGTGGATACGCAGTATTTT. Protein: CAWSAFGTSGMVDTQYF.

In its sample, this clone was seen once. The genes are TRBV4-2 and TRBJ1-4; 8 bases agree with TRBD1. The CDR3 sequence is 14 residues long. Germline V gene sequence: CDR1 LGHNA, CDR2 YNFKEQ. The V and J ends lost 3 bases and 4 bases, in that order; junction bases with no gene match: 1. The CDR3 here is CASSHDRGNEKLFF. In DNA form, the CDR3 reads TGTGCCAGCAGCCACGACAGGGGTAATGAAAAACTGTTTTTT.

V usage is TRBV11-3 and J usage is TRBJ2-5, with D possibly being TRBD1 (5 bases). V dropped 1 base and J dropped 5 bases, with 11 bases sitting between them. Germline-derived CDR1 and CDR2 are SGHNT and YENEEA. This CDR3 has 14 residues. Here the CDR3 DNA reads TGTGCCAGCAGCTTAGGGTCGGCAGGGGAGACCCAGTACTTC. Translation: CASSLGSAGETQYF.

The chain links TRBV28 to TRBJ1-2; D not resolved. This CDR3 spans 12 amino acids. Per the germline V gene, CDR1 is MDHEN and CDR2 is SYDVKM. With 6 bases removed from V and 8 bases from J, the gap between germline ends came to 13 bases. CDR3 region: CASREGVRGYTF. CDR3 nucleotides: TGTGCCAGCAGGGAGGGAGTCCGAGGCTACACCTTC.

This chain uses TRBV25-1 with TRBJ1-2; D remains ambiguous. The length of the CDR3 is 14 residues. In germline, CDR1 is MGHDK, CDR2 SYGVNS. V was shortened by 4 bases and J by 9 bases, with 18 bases between the two germline ends. Here the CDR3 DNA reads TGTGCCAGCAGTGGCCTTCCCGGGGAACGAAGCTACACCTTC. Its protein is CASSGLPGERSYTF.

The chain combines TRBV5-1 with TRBJ2-1; 10 nucleotides line up with TRBD2. V was clipped by 4 bases and J by 5 bases; unmatched bases: 6. The CDR3 totals 15 residues. CDR1 is SGHRS, CDR2 YFSETQ, per germline. CDR3 in DNA: TGCGCCAGCAGCGTCTTAGCGGGAGGAGACAATGAGCAGTTCTTC. It translates to CASSVLAGGDNEQFF.

This clone was recorded only once. The chain has TRBV9 and TRBJ2-3; perhaps TRBD1 as D (5 bases). Trimming took 4 bases from V and 4 from J, leaving 16 bases between them. Germline CDR1 is SGDLS and CDR2 is YYNGEE. The CDR3 is 15 amino acids. The CDR3 DNA reads as TGTGCCAGCAGCATAAGGGGCTTAGCCGCAGATACGCAGTATTTT. The encoded protein is CASSIRGLAADTQYF. Filled out from reference TRBV9 and TRBJ2-3, the complete variable domain reads DSGVTQTPKHLITATGQRVTLRCSPRSGDLSVYWYQQSLDQGLQFLIQYYNGEERAKGNILERFSAQQFPDLHSELNLSSLELGDSALYFCASSIRGLAADTQYFGPGTRLTVL.

The chain recombines TRBV5-1 with TRBJ2-5; D is unresolved. The V gene's germline CDR1 is SGHRS and CDR2 YFSETQ. The CDR3 has 14 residues. V lost 0 bases and J 5 bases, leaving 11 bases between the germline ends. The CDR3 region is CASSLVGKKETQYF. Here the CDR3 DNA reads TGCGCCAGCAGCTTGGTGGGGAAGAAGGAGACCCAGTACTTC.

V is TRBV7-9 and J is TRBJ1-6, with 8 nucleotides matching TRBD1. The CDR3 consists of 15 residues. From germline, CDR1 is SEHNR and CDR2 FQNEAQ (reference sequence). V shed 1 base, J shed 7 bases, and the junction held 3 bases outside the gene matches. The CDR3 DNA reads as TGTGCCAGCAGCTTAGACGGACAGGGAAATTCACCCCTCCACTTT. It is translated as CASSLDGQGNSPLHF.

The rearrangement uses TRBV5-1 and TRBJ1-3; 12 bases are a match to TRBD1. The germline V gene has CDR1 SGHRS and CDR2 YFSETQ. With 3 bases clipped from V and 0 bases from J, the junction kept 1 base outside the gene matches. CDR3 length equals 16 residues. In DNA form, the CDR3 reads TGCGCCAGCAGCTGGGGACAGGGGGCCTCTGGAAACACCATATATTTT. Translation: CASSWGQGASGNTIYF.

This chain connects TRBV5-8 to TRBJ2-5; TRBD1 is a possible D gene (7 bases). The V and J ends lost 4 bases and 3 bases respectively, with 10 bases between them. The germline CDR1 and CDR2 sequences are SGHTS and YDEGEE. This CDR3 spans 13 amino acids. This chain's CDR3 is CASSGGTEETQYF. The CDR3 region has the DNA TGTGCCAGCAGCGGGGGGACAGAAGAGACCCAGTACTTC.

V is TRBV7-6 and J is TRBJ2-2, with TRBD2 as a possible D gene (6 bases). V gave up 11 bases and J gave up 1 base, with 14 bases separating them. CDR3 length equals 14 residues. CDR1 and CDR2 from the germline V gene are SGHVS and FNYEAQ. The CDR3 coding sequence is TGTGCCTCCTCCCCCGGGGGGAACACCGGGGAGCTGTTTTTT. Translation: CASSPGGNTGELFF.

This clone was seen just once. The chain is built from TRBV28 and TRBJ1-2; D is unresolved. The CDR3 covers 13 residues. Per germline, CDR1 MDHEN and CDR2 SYDVKM. The V end was cut by 6 bases, the J end by 3 bases, with 11 bases between. CDR3 sequence reads: CASRREVDYGYTF. In nucleotides, the CDR3 is TGTGCCAGCAGGAGGGAGGTCGACTATGGCTACACCTTC.

This clone has more than one count but fewer than ten. V gene TRBV9 combines with J gene TRBJ2-2; 11 bases fit TRBD2. The CDR3 contains 17 residues. Germline V gene lookup returns CDR1 SGDLS and CDR2 YYNGEE. V trimming: 1 base; J trimming: 4 bases; junction bases outside the gene matches: 6. CDR3 nucleotides: TGTGCCAGCAGCGTAAGGGAGGGACTAGCGGCCACCGGGGAGCTGTTTTTT. This encodes CASSVREGLAATGELFF.